Presented here are 6 T cell receptor beta chains from one specimen sequenced in a study of yellow fever vaccine responses in identical twins. TCRdb itself ran the RT-PCR reads through MiXCR, one entry per CDR3 protein. The data hold 15,000 to 20,000 distinct CDR3 sequences, with roughly 80% observed a single time. Material: T cells from blood (PBMCs), unsorted or a sorted subset (not recorded which), obtained before or after yellow fever vaccination (not recorded which). The source is a woman aged 18-29 years who received the yellow fever vaccine.

This chain uses TRBV11-2 with TRBJ1-1, with D unresolved. V dropped 5 bases and J dropped 3 bases, with 22 bases sitting between them. The CDR3 extends over 17 amino acids. Germline CDR1 SGHAT, CDR2 FQNNGV. CDR3 protein: CASSRTLAGQAYTEAFF. In DNA, the CDR3 is TGTGCCAGCAGCCGGACCTTAGCGGGCCAGGCCTACACTGAAGCTTTCTTT.

This chain connects TRBV4-2 to TRBJ1-1; D is undetermined. Deletions cut 5 bases from V and 4 bases from J, with 14 bases between. Germline-derived CDR1 and CDR2 are LGHNA and YNFKEQ. CDR3 length: 14 residues. Here the CDR3 reads CASSGHFLRTEAFF. In DNA form, the CDR3 reads TGTGCCAGCAGCGGGCACTTCCTGCGCACTGAAGCTTTCTTT.

In DNA, the CDR3 is TGCAGCGTGTCCGGGGAATACGAGCAGTACTTC. It encodes CSVSGEYEQYF. This chain connects TRBV29-1 to TRBJ2-7, with D tentatively TRBD2 (5 bases). The CDR3 length is 11 residues. V was pared by 6 bases and J by 4 bases, with 10 bases between. Germline V gene sequence: CDR1 SQVTM, CDR2 ANQGSEA.

The chain combines TRBV19 with TRBJ2-7, with a possible D match to TRBD2 (5 bases). Germline CDR1 is LNHDA and CDR2 is SQIVND (reference sequence). V lost 6 bases and J lost 2, with 11 bases in between. The CDR3 extends over 13 amino acids. In DNA form, the CDR3 reads TGTGCCAGTAGCACGACTATTACCTACGAGCAGTACTTC. This sequence encodes CASSTTITYEQYF.

The rearrangement uses TRBV20-1 and TRBJ2-7; TRBD1 is a possible D gene (6 bases). V was clipped by 6 bases and J by 3 bases, with 21 bases between them. The V gene's germline CDR1 is DFQATT and CDR2 SNEGSKA (reference sequence). The CDR3 has 15 amino acids. In DNA form, the CDR3 reads TGCAGTGCGGAAAACCGGGACATAACCCTCTACGAGCAGTACTTC. Translating it yields CSAENRDITLYEQYF.

V is TRBV5-1 and J is TRBJ2-7; D is possibly TRBD2 (5 bases). This CDR3 comprises 15 residues. Between the trimmed V and J ends, which lost 0 bases and 7 bases, there was a span of 17 bases. Per the germline V gene, CDR1 is SGHRS and CDR2 is YFSETQ. CDR3 loop: CASSLGSSGPFEQYF. CDR3 in DNA: TGCGCCAGCAGCTTGGGATCCAGCGGCCCTTTTGAGCAGTACTTC.